A single sample gave rise to the 11 T cell receptor beta chains below, sequenced in a study of identical twins. TCRdb passed the 5' RACE reads through MiXCR, listing each CDR3 protein once. The repertoire holds some 630,000 distinct CDR3 sequences, with about 7.6% as singletons. The same data also contributed to another study, on yellow fever vaccine responses in identical twins.

Source material: PBMCs. The receptors were gathered from a woman aged 18 to 35 in good health.

Many counts were recorded for this clonotype. This chain joins TRBV6-1 and TRBJ2-3; D possibly uses TRBD1 or TRBD2 (5 bases each). Germline V lookup: CDR1 MNHNS, CDR2 SASEGT. This CDR3 comprises 13 residues. V lost 6 bases to trimming and J lost 0 bases, with 7 bases between them. The CDR3 is CASRRGSTDTQYF. The CDR3 nucleotides are TGTGCCAGCAGGAGGGGAAGCACAGATACGCAGTATTTT.

This chain uses TRBV5-1 with TRBJ2-2, with a tentative D call TRBD1 (6 bases). V lost 4 bases to trimming and J lost 0 bases, with 16 bases between them. This CDR3 is built from 17 residues. Germline-derived CDR1 and CDR2 are SGHRS and YFSETQ. The CDR3 sequence is CASSPRDKSTNTGELFF. DNA of the CDR3: TGCGCCAGCAGCCCCCGGGACAAATCTACGAACACCGGGGAGCTGTTTTTT.

This clonotype was recorded at least ten times. CDR3 residues: CASSLLGSGVKETQYF. The CDR3, as DNA: TGTGCCAGCAGCTTACTCGGTAGCGGGGTTAAAGAGACCCAGTACTTC. The chain uses TRBV7-6 and TRBJ2-5; the match to TRBD2 covers 8 bases. CDR1 and CDR2 (germline): SGHVS, FNYEAQ. The CDR3 runs 16 residues. V dropped 2 bases and J dropped 3; count of bases not matched to a gene: 8.

The table lists this clonotype with a few counts. The chain joins TRBV27 to TRBJ1-6, with 7 bases fitting TRBD1. The CDR3 has 14 amino acids. CDR1 MNHEY and CDR2 SMNVEV come from the germline V gene (reference sequence). V shed 6 bases and J 9 bases; nucleotides not matched to a gene: 8. CDR3 sequence (DNA): TGTGCCAGCAGGGGAACAGGGGCCAGTTCACCCCTCCACTTT. Residues: CASRGTGASSPLHF.

Only a few counts were recorded for this clonotype. This sequence joins TRBV28 and TRBJ2-3, with no clear D. From germline, CDR1 is MDHEN and CDR2 SYDVKM. V lost 7 bases to trimming and J lost 4 bases, with 12 bases between them. The CDR3 is 13 amino acids. The chain's CDR3 is CASILHTADTQYF. The CDR3 DNA reads TGTGCCAGCATATTACACACAGCAGATACGCAGTATTTT. The whole variable domain, remainder taken from reference TRBV28 and TRBJ2-3, is DVKVTQSSRYLVKRTGEKVFLECVQDMDHENMFWYRQDPGLGLRLIYFSYDVKMKEKGDIPEGYSVSREKKERFSLILESASTNQTSMYLCASILHTADTQYFGPGTRLTVL.

This clonotype was seen at least ten times. CDR3 protein: CASSPARDSPLHF. The CDR3 nucleotides are TGTGCCAGCTCACCCGCCAGGGATTCACCCCTCCACTTT. V and J are TRBV18 and TRBJ1-6; tentative D call: TRBD1 (5 bases). There are 13 residues in the CDR3. V shed 3 bases and J shed 8 bases, with 8 bases lying between them. Germline V CDR1 and CDR2: KGHSH, LQKENI.

The chain is built from TRBV7-9 and TRBJ2-1; TRBD2 aligns across 7 bases. Germline CDR1 SEHNR, CDR2 FQNEAQ (reference sequence). V lost 5 bases, J lost 1 base, and 8 bases stayed unmatched. The length of the CDR3 is 16 residues. CDR3 sequence: CASSPTGRESYNEQFF. The CDR3, as DNA: TGTGCCAGCAGCCCCACCGGGCGGGAGTCCTACAATGAGCAGTTCTTC.

This clonotype occurred many times. The chain links TRBV5-1 to TRBJ1-2, with a possible D match to TRBD1 (5 bases). This CDR3 is 15 amino acids long. Trimming removed 3 bases at V and 6 bases at J, with 18 bases between. Germline V gene sequence: CDR1 SGHRS, CDR2 YFSETQ. CDR3 residues: CASSWGDGRSHGYTF. The CDR3, as DNA: TGCGCCAGCAGCTGGGGGGACGGAAGAAGTCATGGCTACACCTTC. The complete variable domain, with remaining parts taken from reference TRBV5-1 and TRBJ1-2, reads KAGVTQTPRYLIKTRGQQVTLSCSPISGHRSVSWYQQTPGQGLQFLFEYFSETQRNKGNFPGRFSGRQFSNSRSEMNVSTLELGDSALYLCASSWGDGRSHGYTFGSGTRLTVV.

This clonotype was recorded many times. This sequence joins TRBV29-1 and TRBJ2-7; 7 bases are a match to TRBD2. This CDR3 is 14 amino acids long. V gave up 1 base and J gave up 2 bases; unmatched junction bases: 5. CDR1 and CDR2 (germline): SQVTM, ANQGSEA. This CDR3 reads CSVEGLGGTYEQYF. CDR3 coding DNA: TGCAGCGTTGAAGGTTTGGGGGGGACCTACGAGCAGTACTTC.

The gene calls are TRBV9 and TRBJ2-7; D remains ambiguous. CDR1 and CDR2 (germline): SGDLS, YYNGEE. The CDR3 has 13 amino acids. V was cut by 4 bases and J by 3 bases, with 11 bases left in between. CDR3 amino acids: CASSPSDVYEQYF. CDR3 bases: TGTGCCAGCAGCCCATCCGATGTCTACGAGCAGTACTTC. Drawing the rest from reference TRBV9 and TRBJ2-7, the complete variable domain is DSGVTQTPKHLITATGQRVTLRCSPRSGDLSVYWYQQSLDQGLQFLIQYYNGEERAKGNILERFSAQQFPDLHSELNLSSLELGDSALYFCASSPSDVYEQYFGPGTRLTVT.

The chain is built from TRBV28 and TRBJ2-4; TRBD2 agrees at 11 bases. V trimming: 7 bases; J trimming: 4 bases; junction bases outside the gene matches: 24. Germline V gene sequence: CDR1 MDHEN, CDR2 SYDVKM. The CDR3 has 21 residues. In DNA form, the CDR3 reads TGTGCCAGCACCCCTAGGGGGGGGCTAGCGGGAGGCAGGGTGGAAAAAAACATTCAGTACTTC. The encoded protein is CASTPRGGLAGGRVEKNIQYF.